This note documents a single TCR beta chain sequence. Antigen: not known. The sample is drawn from a study of vaccination effects on CD4 cells after COVID-19. Overall study findings and caveats: Researchers report that only 1 of 255 vaccine-induced clones in healthy vaccinees cross-reacted with common cold coronaviruses. Late post-vaccination, clones induced by infection and those induced by vaccine underwent marked clonal contraction.

Under the ViraFEST assay, PBMC were stimulated with viral peptide pools so that antigen-specific CD4+ T cells expanded. Sequencing was performed afterwards. Subsequent to a culture period of about ten days, CD4+ T cells were isolated. Testing of the vaccine recipients showed negative nucleocapsid antibodies and no prior SARS-CoV-2 infection. Half-medium exchanges with IL-2 medium took place on days 3 and 7. The table came from immunoSEQ multiplex PCR; TCRdb's copy has only in-frame clones and leaves some out. This table has about 34,000 clones, 55% to 85% appearing once. The CDR3 extends over 17 amino acids. Germline V lookup: CDR1 MNHNY, CDR2 SVGAGI (reference sequence). V dropped 5 bases and J dropped 1; count of bases not matched to a gene: 9.

The rearrangement uses TRBV6-6 and TRBJ1-2; TRBD1 matches 11 bases. This TCR derives from a human donor who received a COVID-19 vaccine. The source was CD4+ T cells from PBMCs cultured with HCoV-OC43 spike peptides, collected before COVID-19 vaccination. Subset noted: HCoV-OC43 spike overlapping peptide pool stimulation. The DNA for the CDR3 is TGTGCCAGCAGTCTACTTAGGACAGGGGGCTATAACTATGGCTACACCTTC. Amino acid sequence: CASSLLRTGGYNYGYTF.